The T cell receptor (beta chain) under discussion was sequenced for a study of blood T cell repertoires in COVID-19. Study-level background: Sample material is recorded as cDNA or gDNA derived from T cells, B-cell-depleted T cells, or PBMCs.

In the original workflow: Reference gene primer amplification in the assay estimated nucleated cell counts. Generated by immunoSEQ multiplex PCR, the TCRdb table keeps only in-frame clones and is missing some. V, J and clone size are taken as reported in that table, and D and trimming were inferred from the DNA itself. The sample lists fewer than 400,000 clones; over 85% were seen once. Assignments of participants to cohorts depended upon their own reported clinical history. J was trimmed by 3 bases and V by 7 bases; bases with no gene match: 20. CDR3 size: 18 residues. Germline V gene sequence: CDR1 SNHLY, CDR2 FYNNEI.

The source material was PBMCs or T cells enriched from blood (not recorded which). V gene TRBV2 combines with J gene TRBJ1-2; 7 bases fit TRBD1. This clonotype originated in a woman aged 25 to 39 who had recovered from COVID-19. DNA for the CDR3: TGTGCCAGCAATCGCCGGGACAGCCCATTCGAAGGGGACTATGGCTACACCTTC. This translates into CASNRRDSPFEGDYGYTF. The variable domain in full, with the rest retrieved from reference TRBV2 and TRBJ1-2, is EPEVTQTPSHQVTQMGQEVILRCVPISNHLYFYWYRQILGQKVEFLVSFYNNEISEKSEIFDDQFSVERPDGSNFTLKIRSTKLEDSAMYFCASNRRDSPFEGDYGYTFGSGTRLTVV.